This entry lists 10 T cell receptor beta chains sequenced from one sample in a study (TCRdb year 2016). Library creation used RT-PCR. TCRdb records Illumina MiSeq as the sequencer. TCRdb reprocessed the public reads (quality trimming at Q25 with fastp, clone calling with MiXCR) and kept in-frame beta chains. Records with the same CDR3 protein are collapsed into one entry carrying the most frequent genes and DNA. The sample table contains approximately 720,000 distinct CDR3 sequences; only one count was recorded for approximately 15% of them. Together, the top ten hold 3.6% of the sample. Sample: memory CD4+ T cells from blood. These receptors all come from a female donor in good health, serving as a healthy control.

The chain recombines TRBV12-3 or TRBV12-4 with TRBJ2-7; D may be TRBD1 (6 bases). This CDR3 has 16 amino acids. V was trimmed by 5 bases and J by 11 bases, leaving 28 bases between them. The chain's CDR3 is CASSPRGSAQTDGKYF. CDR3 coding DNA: TGTGCCAGCAGTCCCAGGGGTAGCGCGCAAACTGACGGGAAGTACTTC.

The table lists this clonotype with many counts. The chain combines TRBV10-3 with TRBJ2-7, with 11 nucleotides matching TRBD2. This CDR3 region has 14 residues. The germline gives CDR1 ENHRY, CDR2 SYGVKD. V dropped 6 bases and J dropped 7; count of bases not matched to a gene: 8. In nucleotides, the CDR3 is TGTGCCATCAGCCCGGGACTAGCGGAGGGGGAGCAGTACTTC. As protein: CAISPGLAEGEQYF.

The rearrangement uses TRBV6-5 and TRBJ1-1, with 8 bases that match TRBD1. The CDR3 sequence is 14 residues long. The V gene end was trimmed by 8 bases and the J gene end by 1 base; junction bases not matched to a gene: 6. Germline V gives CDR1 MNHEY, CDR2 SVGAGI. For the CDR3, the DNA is TGTGCCAGCCGTCAGGGGGCAAGGAACACTGAAGCTTTCTTT. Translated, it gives CASRQGARNTEAFF.

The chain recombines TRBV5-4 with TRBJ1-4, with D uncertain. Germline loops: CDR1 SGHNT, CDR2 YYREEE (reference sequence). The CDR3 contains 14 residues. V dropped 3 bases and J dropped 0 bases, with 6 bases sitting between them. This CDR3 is CASSSTPTNEKLFF. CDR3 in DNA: TGTGCCAGCAGCTCGACACCAACTAATGAAAAACTGTTTTTT.

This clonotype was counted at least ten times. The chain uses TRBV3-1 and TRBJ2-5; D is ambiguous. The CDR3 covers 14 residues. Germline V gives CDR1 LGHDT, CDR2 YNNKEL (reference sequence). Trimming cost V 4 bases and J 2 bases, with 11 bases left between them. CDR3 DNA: TGTGCCAGCAGCCTTCGACGAGATCAAGAGACCCAGTACTTC. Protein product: CASSLRRDQETQYF.

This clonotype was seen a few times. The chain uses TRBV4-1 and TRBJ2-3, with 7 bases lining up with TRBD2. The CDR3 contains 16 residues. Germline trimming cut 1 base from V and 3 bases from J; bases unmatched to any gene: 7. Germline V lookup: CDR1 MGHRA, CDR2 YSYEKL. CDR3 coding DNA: TGCGCCAGCAGCCAAGGCGGAGGGGAGGGAACAGATACGCAGTATTTT. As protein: CASSQGGGEGTDTQYF.

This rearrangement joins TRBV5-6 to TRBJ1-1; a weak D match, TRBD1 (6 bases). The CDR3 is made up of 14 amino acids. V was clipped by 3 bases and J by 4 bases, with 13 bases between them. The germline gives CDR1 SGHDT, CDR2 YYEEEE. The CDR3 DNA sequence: TGTGCCAGCAGCTGGGAAGGGGGAGCCACTGAAGCTTTCTTT. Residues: CASSWEGGATEAFF.

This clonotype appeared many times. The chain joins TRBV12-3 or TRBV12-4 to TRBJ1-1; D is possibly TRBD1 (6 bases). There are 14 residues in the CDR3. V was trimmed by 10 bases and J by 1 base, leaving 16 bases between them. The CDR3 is CAIVSGGQNTEAFF. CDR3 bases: TGTGCCATCGTCTCTGGGGGACAGAACACTGAAGCTTTCTTT.

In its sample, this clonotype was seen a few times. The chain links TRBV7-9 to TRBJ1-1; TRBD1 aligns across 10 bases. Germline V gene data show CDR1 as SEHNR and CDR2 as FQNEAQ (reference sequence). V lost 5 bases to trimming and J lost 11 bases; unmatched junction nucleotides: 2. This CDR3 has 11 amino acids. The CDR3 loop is CASSPGQGAFF. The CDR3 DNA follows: TGTGCCAGCAGCCCGGGACAGGGGGCTTTCTTT.

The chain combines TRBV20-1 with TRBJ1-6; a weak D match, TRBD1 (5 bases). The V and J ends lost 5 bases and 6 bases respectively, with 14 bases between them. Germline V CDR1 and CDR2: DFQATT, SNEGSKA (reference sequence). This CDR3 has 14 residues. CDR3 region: CSAGLGVGNSPLHF. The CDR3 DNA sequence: TGCAGTGCTGGTTTGGGGGTGGGTAATTCACCCCTCCACTTT.